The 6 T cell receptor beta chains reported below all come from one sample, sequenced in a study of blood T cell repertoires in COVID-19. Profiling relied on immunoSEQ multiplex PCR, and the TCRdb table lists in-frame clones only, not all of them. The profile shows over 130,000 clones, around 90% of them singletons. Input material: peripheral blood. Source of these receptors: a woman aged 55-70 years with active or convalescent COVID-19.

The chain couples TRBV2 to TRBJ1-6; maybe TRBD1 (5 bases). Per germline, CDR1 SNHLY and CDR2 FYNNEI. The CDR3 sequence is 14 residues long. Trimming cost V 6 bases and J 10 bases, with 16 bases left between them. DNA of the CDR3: TGTGCCAGCAGGACGGACATCGAGTGGTCACCCCTCCACTTT. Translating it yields CASRTDIEWSPLHF.

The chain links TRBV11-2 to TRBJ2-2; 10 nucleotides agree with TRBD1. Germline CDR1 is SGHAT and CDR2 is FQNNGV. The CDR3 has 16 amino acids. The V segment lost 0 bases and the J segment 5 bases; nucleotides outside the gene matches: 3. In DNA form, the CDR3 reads TGTGCCAGCAGCTTAGACCCGGGACAGGGGACCGGGGAGCTGTTTTTT. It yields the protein CASSLDPGQGTGELFF.

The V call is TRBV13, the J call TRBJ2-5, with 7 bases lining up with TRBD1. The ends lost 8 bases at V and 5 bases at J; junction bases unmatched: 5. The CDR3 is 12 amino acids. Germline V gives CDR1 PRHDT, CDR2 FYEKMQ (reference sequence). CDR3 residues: CASDRVRETQYF. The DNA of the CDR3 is TGTGCCAGCGACAGGGTGCGGGAGACCCAGTACTTC.

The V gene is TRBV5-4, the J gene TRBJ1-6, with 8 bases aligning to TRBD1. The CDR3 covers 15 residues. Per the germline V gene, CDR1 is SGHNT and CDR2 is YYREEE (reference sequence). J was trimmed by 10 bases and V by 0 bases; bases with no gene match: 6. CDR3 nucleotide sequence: TGTGCCAGCAGCTTGGTGGGACAGGAGCACTCACCCCTCCACTTT. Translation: CASSLVGQEHSPLHF.

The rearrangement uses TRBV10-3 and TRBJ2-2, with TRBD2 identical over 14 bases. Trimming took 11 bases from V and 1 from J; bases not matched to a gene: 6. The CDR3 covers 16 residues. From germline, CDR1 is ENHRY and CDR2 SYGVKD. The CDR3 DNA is TGTGCCGTGACCGGGACTAGCGGGGGGAACACCGGGGAGCTGTTTTTT. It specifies CAVTGTSGGNTGELFF.

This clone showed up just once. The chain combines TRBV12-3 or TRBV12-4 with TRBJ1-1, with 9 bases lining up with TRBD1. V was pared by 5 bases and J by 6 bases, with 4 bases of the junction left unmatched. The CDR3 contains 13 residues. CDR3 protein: CASSPQGAAEAFF. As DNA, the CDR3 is TGTGCCAGCAGTCCACAGGGGGCGGCTGAAGCTTTCTTT.